In its sample, the clone carrying this TCR beta chain was seen a few times. This entry comes from a study of T-cell reconstitution after alpha-beta-depleted transplantation in children. Trimming took 5 bases from V and 4 from J, leaving 15 bases between them. Germline CDR1 SGHNT, CDR2 YYREEE (reference sequence). This CDR3 spans 14 amino acids. Preparation of the TCRbeta library involved a method that used unique molecular identifiers. Using its own MiXCR run on the PCR reads, TCRdb lists one record per CDR3 protein. The sample lists 350,000 to 450,000 distinct CDR3 sequences, roughly 13% occurring once.

The material was PBMCs, obtained from the stem cell graft. This TCR derives from a human donor who donated a stem cell graft to a child with Fanconi anemia. The chain couples TRBV5-4 to TRBJ2-5; D perhaps matches TRBD1 (7 bases). The CDR3 DNA is TGTGCCAGCAGTTTTGATCAGGGGGGAGAGACCCAGTACTTC. Protein sequence: CASSFDQGGETQYF.